A single sample gave rise to the 26 T cell receptor beta chains below, sequenced in a study of T-cell memory formation after mild COVID-19. TCRdb ran MiXCR on the 5' RACE reads and lists one entry per CDR3 protein. The data show about 140,000 distinct CDR3 sequences, with 14% to 15% seen just once and under 30% held by the top ten. Input material: PBMCs or a T cell subset sorted from them (not recorded which). The receptors derive from an adult woman who had mild COVID-19 (a few samples of this study predate the infection). Cell type and time point are not known.

This clonotype was recorded a few times. V usage is TRBV7-6 and J usage is TRBJ2-3; 9 bases fit TRBD2. Germline trimming cut 6 bases from V and 2 bases from J; bases unmatched to any gene: 6. Looked up from germline, CDR1 is SGHVS and CDR2 is FNYEAQ. This CDR3 has 15 amino acids. Written as DNA, the CDR3 is TGTGCCAGCAGTTTGACTAGCGGTAACACAGATACGCAGTATTTT. Residues: CASSLTSGNTDTQYF.

This clonotype was detected only a few times. V is TRBV12-3 or TRBV12-4 and J is TRBJ1-5, with a tentative D call TRBD1 (6 bases). CDR3 length: 14 residues. With 5 bases removed from V and 0 bases from J, the gap between germline ends came to 8 bases. The CDR3 nucleotides read TGTGCCAGCAGTCAGGACAGTAGCAATCAGCCCCAGCATTTT. Amino acid sequence: CASSQDSSNQPQHF.

The chain couples TRBV29-1 to TRBJ2-5, with 9 bases that match TRBD1. After removal of 3 bases from V and 4 bases from J, the junction contained 6 bases not matched to a gene. Germline loops: CDR1 SQVTM, CDR2 ANQGSEA. The CDR3 has 14 amino acids. CDR3 DNA: TGCAGCGTTGAGCCGGGACAGGGTAGAGAGACCCAGTACTTC. Encoded protein: CSVEPGQGRETQYF.

This clonotype was counted a few times. This chain joins TRBV12-3 or TRBV12-4 and TRBJ1-1; D is ambiguous. Deletions cut 7 bases from V and 5 bases from J, with 11 bases between. The CDR3 has 12 amino acids. The CDR3 DNA is TGTGCCAGCATCTTCGGGTTTACTGAAGCTTTCTTT. This translates into CASIFGFTEAFF.

This chain uses TRBV11-2 with TRBJ1-5; no definite D call. Germline V CDR1 and CDR2: SGHAT, FQNNGV. The CDR3 contains 14 residues. Between the trimmed V and J ends, which lost 4 bases and 1 base, there was a span of 8 bases. CDR3 region: CASSSLGSNQPQHF. CDR3 bases: TGTGCCAGCAGCTCGCTGGGAAGCAATCAGCCCCAGCATTTT. Full variable domain (missing parts from reference TRBV11-2 and TRBJ1-5): EAGVAQSPRYKIIEKRQSVAFWCNPISGHATLYWYQQILGQGPKLLIQFQNNGVVDDSQLPKDRFSAERLKGVDSTLKIQPAKLEDSAVYLCASSSLGSNQPQHFGDGTRLSIL.

This clonotype was seen a handful of times. The V gene is TRBV11-3, the J gene TRBJ2-1, with D possibly being TRBD2 (6 bases). The CDR3 covers 15 residues. Germline V gives CDR1 SGHNT, CDR2 YENEEA. V gave up 5 bases and J gave up 7 bases, with 18 bases separating them. CDR3 amino acids: CASSLPGGEGNEQFF. The CDR3 nucleotides are TGTGCCAGCAGCCTCCCCGGGGGAGAAGGTAATGAGCAGTTCTTC.

The genes are TRBV29-1 and TRBJ1-2; D ambiguous. The CDR3 covers 13 residues. Germline V lookup: CDR1 SQVTM, CDR2 ANQGSEA. V was trimmed by 5 bases and J by 6 bases, leaving 16 bases between them. CDR3 bases: TGCAGCGTTTTTCCCGGGTTGGAAGATGGCTACACCTTC. This translates into CSVFPGLEDGYTF.

This clonotype was counted many times. The CDR3 bases are TGTGCCAGCAGCTCCGGACCCACTGAAGCTTTCTTT. This translates into CASSSGPTEAFF. The V and J genes are TRBV7-9 and TRBJ1-1; the D is unclear. Germline V gene sequence: CDR1 SEHNR, CDR2 FQNEAQ (reference sequence). The CDR3 is 12 residues long. V lost 4 bases and J lost 4, with 7 bases in between.

This clonotype was seen repeatedly, ten times or more. The CDR3: CAWRSGSDTGELFF. In DNA form, the CDR3 reads TGTGCCTGGAGGAGCGGGAGTGACACCGGGGAGCTGTTTTTT. The genes are TRBV30 and TRBJ2-2, with TRBD2 identical over 8 bases. This CDR3 has 14 amino acids. CDR1 GTSNPN and CDR2 SVGIG come from the germline V gene (reference sequence). The J segment lost 3 bases and the V segment lost 3 bases, leaving 3 bases of the junction unmatched.

The chain combines TRBV4-3 with TRBJ1-1; 7 positions match TRBD1. The J segment lost 1 base and the V segment lost 4 bases, leaving 3 bases of the junction unmatched. The CDR3 runs to 14 residues. Germline values: CDR1 LGHNA, CDR2 YSLEER. The chain's CDR3 is CASSPGTANTEAFF. The DNA for the CDR3 is TGCGCCAGCAGCCCCGGGACAGCGAACACTGAAGCTTTCTTT.

The V and J genes are TRBV29-1 and TRBJ1-1, with a possible D match to TRBD1 (6 bases). V lost 6 bases, J lost 0 bases, and 17 bases lay in between. This CDR3 is built from 15 residues. Germline CDR1 is SQVTM and CDR2 is ANQGSEA. The CDR3 sequence is CSVTGGGGLNTEAFF. Here the CDR3 DNA reads TGCAGCGTGACGGGGGGCGGAGGGCTGAACACTGAAGCTTTCTTT.

The chain links TRBV4-1 to TRBJ1-5; D remains unclear. The CDR3 is 15 amino acids. Germline lookup yields CDR1 MGHRA and CDR2 YSYEKL. Deletions cut 0 bases from V and 7 bases from J, with 13 bases between. As DNA, the CDR3 is TGCGCCAGCAGCCAAGAGCCGGGGAACGGGCAGCCCCAGCATTTT. This translates into CASSQEPGNGQPQHF.

This clonotype has only a few counts. The rearrangement joins TRBV7-9 to TRBJ2-7; D unresolved. The CDR3 spans 14 residues. Between the trimmed V and J ends, which lost 1 base and 1 base, there was a span of 8 bases. Germline V gene lookup returns CDR1 SEHNR and CDR2 FQNEAQ (reference sequence). CDR3 protein: CASSLESESYEQYF. Written as DNA, the CDR3 is TGTGCCAGCAGCTTAGAATCGGAATCCTACGAGCAGTACTTC.

The CDR3 reads CASSFAGGIEEAFF. The CDR3 DNA reads as TGTGCCAGCAGTTTTGCTGGGGGCATCGAGGAAGCTTTCTTT. The V and J genes are TRBV12-3 or TRBV12-4 and TRBJ1-1, with TRBD1 as a possible D gene (6 bases). The CDR3 loop spans 14 amino acids. V lost 3 bases and J 8 bases, leaving 16 bases between the germline ends.

Only a few counts were recorded for this clonotype. The chain links TRBV5-6 to TRBJ1-2; D not resolved. Trimming cost V 2 bases and J 8 bases, with 10 bases left between them. The CDR3 runs 12 residues. Looked up from germline, CDR1 is SGHDT and CDR2 is YYEEEE. The CDR3 is CASSFVGVGYTF. DNA of the CDR3: TGTGCCAGCAGCTTTGTGGGCGTCGGCTACACCTTC.

This clonotype has a count of ten or more. The V gene is TRBV13, the J gene TRBJ2-7; the D call may be TRBD1 or TRBD2 (5 bases each). V was clipped by 5 bases and J by 2 bases, with 10 bases between them. CDR1 PRHDT and CDR2 FYEKMQ come from the germline V gene (reference sequence). CDR3 length: 13 amino acids. For the CDR3, the DNA is TGTGCCAGCAGCCCGGGACGAGCCTACGAGCAGTACTTC. It translates to CASSPGRAYEQYF. The full variable domain, with the rest looked up from reference TRBV13 and TRBJ2-7, is AAGVIQSPRHLIKEKRETATLKCYPIPRHDTVYWYQQGPGQDPQFLISFYEKMQSDKGSIPDRFSAQQFSDYHSELNMSSLELGDSALYFCASSPGRAYEQYFGPGTRLTVT.

The rearrangement uses TRBV6-1 and TRBJ2-3, with TRBD2 matching 15 bases. This CDR3 has 16 amino acids. V shed 5 bases and J 5 bases; nucleotides not matched to a gene: 5. Germline assignment: CDR1 MNHNS and CDR2 SASEGT. This CDR3 is CASSRTSGRAGDTQYF. In DNA form, the CDR3 reads TGTGCCAGCAGTCGGACTAGCGGGAGGGCTGGAGATACGCAGTATTTT.

This clonotype has ten or more counts. The chain recombines TRBV11-2 with TRBJ2-2, with TRBD2 matching 10 bases. Germline trimming cut 1 base from V and 0 bases from J; bases unmatched to any gene: 8. The CDR3 loop spans 19 amino acids. Germline loops: CDR1 SGHAT, CDR2 FQNNGV. Written as DNA, the CDR3 is TGTGCCAGCAGCTTAGTATGGTGGACTAGCGGAGCGAACACCGGGGAGCTGTTTTTT. This encodes CASSLVWWTSGANTGELFF.

This clonotype turned up a few times. This sequence joins TRBV4-3 and TRBJ2-7; 9 bases align to TRBD2. The CDR3 is made up of 19 amino acids. J was trimmed by 0 bases and V by 0 bases; bases with no gene match: 12. Per the germline V gene, CDR1 is LGHNA and CDR2 is YSLEER. The CDR3 spells CASSQDWRLAVGSSYEQYF. CDR3 DNA sequence: TGCGCCAGCAGCCAAGATTGGAGACTAGCGGTAGGGAGCTCCTACGAGCAGTACTTC.

The V gene is TRBV7-2, the J gene TRBJ2-7, with 7 bases lining up with TRBD2. The V gene's germline CDR1 is SGHTA and CDR2 FQGNSA. The CDR3 covers 16 residues. Unmatched junction bases numbered 12, after V lost 5 bases and J lost 2 bases. CDR3: CASSPRALADPYEQYF. CDR3 DNA sequence: TGTGCCAGCAGCCCCCGGGCGCTAGCGGATCCCTACGAGCAGTACTTC. Filled out from reference TRBV7-2 and TRBJ2-7, the complete variable domain reads GAGVSQSPSNKVTEKGKDVELRCDPISGHTALYWYRQSLGQGLEFLIYFQGNSAPDKSGLPSDRFSAERTGGSVSTLTIQRTQQEDSAVYLCASSPRALADPYEQYFGPGTRLTVT.

This clonotype was seen ten or more times. The chain recombines TRBV4-3 with TRBJ2-2; D perhaps matches TRBD1 (6 bases). The V end lost 0 bases, the J end lost 11 bases, and 22 bases lay between the germline ends. CDR3 length: 17 amino acids. Germline values: CDR1 LGHNA, CDR2 YSLEER. CDR3 protein: CASSQDLGQGVTGELFF. The CDR3 DNA reads TGCGCCAGCAGCCAAGATCTAGGGCAGGGTGTGACAGGAGAGCTGTTTTTT.

This clonotype showed up just a few times. This sequence joins TRBV7-9 and TRBJ2-7; 13 bases are a match to TRBD2. This CDR3 is built from 19 residues. CDR1 is SEHNR and CDR2 is FQNEAQ in the germline V gene (reference sequence). V lost 5 bases, J lost 6 bases, and 19 bases stayed unmatched. CDR3 in DNA: TGTGCCAGCAGCCCCTGGACTAGCGGGAGAACCCCGGGGAGGGGCGAGCAGTACTTC. Translation: CASSPWTSGRTPGRGEQYF.

CDR3 protein: CASSTLAGGPGEQFF. The CDR3 DNA follows: TGTGCCAGCAGTACCCTAGCGGGGGGGCCAGGAGAGCAGTTCTTC. J is TRBJ2-1 and V is TRBV6-2 or TRBV6-3; 12 bases map to TRBD2. Germline CDR1 reads MNHEY; CDR2 reads SVGEGT. With V trimmed by 5 bases and J by 10 bases, 9 bases remained unmatched. This CDR3 is 15 amino acids long.

This clonotype was seen a handful of times. The rearrangement joins TRBV2 to TRBJ2-7, with 7 bases matching TRBD1. Germline V gene data show CDR1 as SNHLY and CDR2 as FYNNEI. The CDR3 totals 14 residues. Trimming at V came to 4 bases and at J to 3 bases, leaving 6 bases not matched to a gene. Here the CDR3 reads CASSATGQLYEQYF. The CDR3 coding sequence is TGTGCCAGCAGTGCGACGGGACAGCTCTACGAGCAGTACTTC.

This chain links TRBV4-1 with TRBJ2-2; D tentatively reads TRBD1 or TRBD2 (5 bases each). The CDR3 covers 14 residues. V gave up 1 base and J gave up 5 bases, with 8 bases separating them. CDR1 and CDR2 from the germline V gene are MGHRA and YSYEKL. CDR3 bases: TGCGCCAGCAGCCAAGGAGGGGCGACCGGGGAGCTGTTTTTT. This codes for CASSQGGATGELFF.

The rearrangement links TRBV6-5 to TRBJ2-1; TRBD2 matches 12 bases. CDR3 size: 15 residues. Germline V gene data show CDR1 as MNHEY and CDR2 as SVGAGI. Trimming at V came to 8 bases and at J to 8 bases, leaving 10 bases not matched to a gene. CDR3 residues: CASATSGTSGYEQFF. DNA for the CDR3: TGTGCCAGCGCTACGTCCGGGACTAGCGGGTATGAGCAGTTCTTC.